This T cell receptor beta chain appears in the sequencing data of a study of T cell responses to AZD1222 COVID-19 vaccine. General observations from the study: Spike-specific TCR breadth and depth were elevated following two AZD1222 doses. Donors were mostly white British, more females; clonal diversity possibly underestimated. Per reports, nearly half of all spike-specific TCRs target regions that are unmutated in variants.

Whether given at about 4 or about 12 weeks, second doses were pooled. Remarks on this clone: As yet, its antigen is unknown.

This CDR3 is 17 amino acids long. Trimming cost V 0 bases and J 5 bases, with 19 bases left between them. The germline gives CDR1 SEHNR, CDR2 FQNEAQ (reference sequence). Sequenced by immunoSEQ multiplex PCR; TCRdb stores in-frame clones only, minus some. This sample carries 110,000 or so clones, about 91% of them seen once, and the ten largest clones take approximately 6.9%. The sample in question was peripheral blood, obtained 28 days after the second AZD1222 dose. This receptor was obtained from an adult who received the AZD1222 COVID-19 vaccine. The J gene is TRBJ1-2, the V gene TRBV7-9, with D perhaps TRBD1 (6 bases). The CDR3 DNA is TGTGCCAGCAGCTTAGCGCGCCTCGTGACAGGTGATTATGGCTACACCTTC. This encodes CASSLARLVTGDYGYTF.